The clone carrying this T cell receptor (beta chain) has a count of ten or more. This CDR3 has 17 residues. The germline gives CDR1 SGHTA, CDR2 FQGTGA. Trimming stripped 1 base from V and 3 bases from J, with 18 bases between. TCR beta libraries were built with iRepertoire HTBI primers and Arm-PCR of CDR3 regions. MiXCR, applied by TCRdb to the multiplex PCR reads, yields one record per CDR3 protein. This sample has 350,000 to 550,000 distinct CDR3 sequences, with 16% found just once. The time point here: newly diagnosed GD, antithyroid drugs for less than 3 months. After RNA was extracted from PBMCs, the TCR library was made from it. The data were taken from a study of regulatory T cells in long-lasting Graves disease. These data also formed part of another study, on T cells in Graves' hyperthyroidism and ophthalmopathy.

The source is a woman under 30 with Graves disease. The chain recombines TRBV7-3 with TRBJ2-5; D is tentatively TRBD1 or TRBD2 (5 bases each). The sample was peripheral blood mononuclear cells (PBMCs), taken at new diagnosis, from a patient treated with antithyroid drugs. CDR3 residues: CASSLIWQGPREETQYF. The CDR3 bases are TGTGCCAGCAGCTTAATCTGGCAGGGCCCGAGGGAAGAGACCCAGTACTTC. Full variable domain (missing parts from reference TRBV7-3 and TRBJ2-5): GAGVSQTPSNKVTEKGKYVELRCDPISGHTALYWYRQSLGQGPEFLIYFQGTGAADDSGLPNDRFFAVRPEGSVSTLKIQRTERGDSAVYLCASSLIWQGPREETQYFGPGTRLLVL.